The 9 T cell receptor beta chains reported below all come from one sample, sequenced in a study of regulatory T cells in long-lasting Graves disease. As to time point: persistent/refractory GD, antithyroid drugs over 5 years with positive TRAb. From RNA extracted from PBMCs, the TCR library was made. Library construction for TCR beta used iRepertoire HTBI primers and Arm-PCR of CDR3 regions. Each CDR3 protein gets one entry after TCRdb re-called the multiplex PCR reads with MiXCR. The sample lists roughly 700,000 distinct CDR3 sequences, around 30% occurring once. The sample here was peripheral blood mononuclear cells (PBMCs), taken when the disease was refractory, from a patient treated with antithyroid drugs. Source of these receptors: a female donor with Graves disease.

This clonotype has ten or more counts. The chain is built from TRBV2 and TRBJ2-1; D is ambiguous. V dropped 3 bases and J dropped 0 bases, with 6 bases sitting between them. The germline V gene has CDR1 SNHLY and CDR2 FYNNEI. The CDR3 loop spans 14 amino acids. The CDR3 region has the DNA TGTGCCAGCAGTGAGACTCCCTCCTACAATGAGCAGTTCTTC. It is translated as CASSETPSYNEQFF.

This clonotype was observed a handful of times. This sequence joins TRBV28 and TRBJ2-7, with D possibly being TRBD1 (5 bases). The V and J ends lost 7 bases and 2 bases respectively, with 15 bases between them. There are 14 residues in the CDR3. In germline, CDR1 is MDHEN, CDR2 SYDVKM. CDR3 sequence (DNA): TGTGCCAGCAAATGGTCCAGGGCAACCTACGAGCAGTACTTC. Protein sequence: CASKWSRATYEQYF.

The chain joins TRBV27 to TRBJ2-7, with a weak D call TRBD2 (5 bases). CDR1 and CDR2 (germline): MNHEY, SMNVEV (reference sequence). This CDR3 region has 13 residues. V gave up 6 bases and J gave up 5 bases, with 14 bases separating them. The CDR3 sequence: CASRSTGKDEQYF. CDR3 bases: TGTGCCAGCAGATCGACCGGGAAGGACGAGCAGTACTTC.

The CDR3 loop is CAWSVRTGGRTEAFF. For the CDR3, the DNA is TGTGCCTGGAGTGTGCGGACAGGGGGGAGAACTGAAGCTTTCTTT. The chain carries TRBV30 and TRBJ1-1; TRBD1 matches at 10 bases. With 0 bases clipped from V and 5 bases from J, the junction kept 6 bases outside the gene matches. Per the germline V gene, CDR1 is GTSNPN and CDR2 is SVGIG (reference sequence). CDR3 size: 15 residues.

The V call is TRBV30, the J call TRBJ1-1; the D gene is possibly TRBD1 (6 bases). This CDR3 region has 14 residues. Germline V gene lookup returns CDR1 GTSNPN and CDR2 SVGIG (reference sequence). V lost 4 bases and J lost 2, with 14 bases in between. DNA for the CDR3: TGTGCCTGGACGCAGGGGATACAAAACACTGAAGCTTTCTTT. This sequence encodes CAWTQGIQNTEAFF.

The gene calls are TRBV12-3 or TRBV12-4 and TRBJ1-1; the D gene is possibly TRBD1 (6 bases). CDR3 length equals 15 residues. Trimming stripped 2 bases from V and 1 base from J, with 11 bases between. This chain's CDR3 is CASSLTLTGNTEAFF. CDR3 sequence (DNA): TGTGCCAGCAGTTTAACCCTGACAGGGAACACTGAAGCTTTCTTT.

The chain couples TRBV15 to TRBJ2-2; D not resolved. The germline gives CDR1 LNHNV, CDR2 YYDKDF (reference sequence). V gave up 0 bases and J gave up 13 bases, with 15 bases separating them. The CDR3 consists of 14 residues. The CDR3 region has the DNA TGTGCCACCAGCAGAGATTCTGGGGTACATCCGCTGTTTTTT. It translates to CATSRDSGVHPLFF.

This clonotype was observed a few times. The rearrangement joins TRBV30 to TRBJ1-1; 8 nucleotides align to TRBD1. Per the germline V gene, CDR1 is GTSNPN and CDR2 is SVGIG (reference sequence). V lost 0 bases and J lost 4; bases outside the gene matches: 1. The CDR3 runs 13 residues. The CDR3, as DNA: TGTGCCTGGAGTGTAGACAGGGGCACTGAAGCTTTCTTT. This gives the protein CAWSVDRGTEAFF.

The gene calls are TRBV6-1 and TRBJ1-2; the D gene is possibly TRBD1 (5 bases). CDR1 and CDR2 from the germline V gene are MNHNS and SASEGT. V was pared by 6 bases and J by 4 bases, with 21 bases between. The CDR3 spans 16 residues. The CDR3 DNA reads TGTGCCAGCAGAAAAGACGAAGGGCGGGGCCTCTATGGCTACACCTTC. Its translation is CASRKDEGRGLYGYTF.